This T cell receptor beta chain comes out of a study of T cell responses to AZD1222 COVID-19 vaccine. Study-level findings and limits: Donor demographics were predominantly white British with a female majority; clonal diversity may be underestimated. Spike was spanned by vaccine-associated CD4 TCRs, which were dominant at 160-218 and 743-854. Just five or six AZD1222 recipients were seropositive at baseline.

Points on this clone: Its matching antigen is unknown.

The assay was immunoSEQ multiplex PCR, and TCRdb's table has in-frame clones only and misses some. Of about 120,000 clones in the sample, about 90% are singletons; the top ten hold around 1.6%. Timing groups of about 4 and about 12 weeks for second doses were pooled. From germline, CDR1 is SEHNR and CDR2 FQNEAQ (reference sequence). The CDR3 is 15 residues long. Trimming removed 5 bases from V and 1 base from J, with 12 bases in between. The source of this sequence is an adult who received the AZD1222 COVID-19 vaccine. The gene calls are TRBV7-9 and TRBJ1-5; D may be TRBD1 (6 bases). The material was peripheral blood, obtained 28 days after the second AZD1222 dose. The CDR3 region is CASSPGGASNQPQHF. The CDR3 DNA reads TGTGCCAGCAGCCCCGGGGGGGCGAGCAATCAGCCCCAGCATTTT.